This is a list of T cell receptor beta chains from one sample in a study of T cell responses to AZD1222 COVID-19 vaccine. The table came from immunoSEQ multiplex PCR; TCRdb's copy has only in-frame clones and leaves some out. Among about 120,000 clones listed, roughly 88% were seen once. Sample: peripheral blood, taken on day 0 of AZD1222 vaccination. Receptors were obtained from an adult in good health. Each CDR3 is given with its conserved first and last residue. The order of the fields is J gene, clone size, V gene, D gene, CDR3 protein, CDR3 DNA. The D gene is left open where the match is weak. Only part of the rows carry a size: once, few, many, or a class if the clone is expanded.

J: TRBJ2-5
size: .
V: TRBV27
D: TRBD1
CDR3: CASGDRVVGETQYF
DNA: TGTGCCAGCGGAGACAGGGTCGTGGGGGAGACCCAGTACTTC

J: TRBJ1-2
size: .
V: TRBV6-5
D: .
CDR3: CASRLTENYGYTF
DNA: TGTGCCAGCAGATTGACCGAGAACTATGGCTACACCTTC

J: TRBJ1-2
size: .
V: TRBV3-1/TRBV3-2
D: TRBD1
CDR3: CASRIQGNYGYTF
DNA: TGTGCCAGCAGGATACAGGGGAACTATGGCTACACCTTC

J: TRBJ1-4
size: .
V: TRBV25-1
D: .
CDR3: CASSDRARVGEKLFF
DNA: TGTGCCAGCAGTGATCGGGCAAGGGTCGGAGAAAAACTGTTTTTT

J: TRBJ1-5
size: .
V: TRBV4-1
D: .
CDR3: CASSPSFILPPDGQPQHF
DNA: TGCGCCAGCAGCCCCTCTTTTATATTGCCACCGGACGGGCAGCCCCAGCATTTT

J: TRBJ2-7
size: .
V: TRBV5-1
D: TRBD1
CDR3: CASATGLNLDEQYF
DNA: TGCGCCAGCGCGACAGGGTTAAATCTGGACGAGCAGTACTTC

J: TRBJ1-5
size: .
V: TRBV2
D: .
CDR3: CASSSITGKGQPQHF
DNA: TGTGCCAGCAGTTCTATAACAGGGAAGGGTCAGCCCCAGCATTTT

J: TRBJ1-4
size: .
V: TRBV10-3
D: .
CDR3: CAISRDTLWRGEKLFF
DNA: TGTGCCATCAGTCGGGACACTCTCTGGAGGGGCGAAAAACTGTTTTTT

J: TRBJ1-1
size: .
V: TRBV19
D: .
CDR3: CASRPQDLNTEAFF
DNA: TGTGCCAGTAGACCCCAGGACCTGAACACTGAAGCTTTCTTT

J: TRBJ1-2
size: .
V: TRBV19
D: TRBD1
CDR3: CASSIGTGGSGYTF
DNA: TGTGCCAGTAGTATCGGGACAGGGGGCTCTGGCTACACCTTC

J: TRBJ1-2
size: .
V: TRBV24-1
D: .
CDR3: CATSTQGSPDIYGYTF
DNA: TGTGCCACCAGTACCCAGGGGAGTCCGGATATCTATGGCTACACCTTC

J: TRBJ1-3
size: once
V: TRBV29-1
D: TRBD1
CDR3: CSGASDRGAGNTIYF
DNA: TGCAGCGGGGCGTCGGACAGGGGAGCTGGAAACACCATATATTTT

J: TRBJ1-3
size: .
V: TRBV3-1/TRBV3-2
D: .
CDR3: CASSPPTQLGNTIYF
DNA: TGTGCCAGCAGCCCTCCGACCCAGCTTGGAAACACCATATATTTT

J: TRBJ1-3
size: .
V: TRBV2
D: .
CDR3: CASRAGVPGNTIYF
DNA: TGTGCCAGCCGCGCGGGAGTCCCTGGAAACACCATATATTTT

J: TRBJ2-7
size: once
V: TRBV28
D: TRBD1
CDR3: CARNLGQGSNEQYF
DNA: TGTGCCAGAAACCTCGGACAGGGCTCGAACGAGCAGTACTTC

J: TRBJ1-3
size: .
V: TRBV7-9
D: .
CDR3: CASSLDGNTIYF
DNA: TGTGCCAGCAGCCTCGATGGAAACACCATATATTTT

J: TRBJ1-1
size: .
V: TRBV18
D: .
CDR3: CASSPVMNTEAFF
DNA: TGTGCCAGCTCACCGGTTATGAACACTGAAGCTTTCTTT

J: TRBJ2-5
size: .
V: TRBV9
D: .
CDR3: CASSVGTNKETQYF
DNA: TGTGCCAGCAGCGTCGGGACAAACAAAGAGACCCAGTACTTC

J: TRBJ2-3
size: .
V: TRBV27
D: TRBD2
CDR3: CASSFRIAGGLDTQYF
DNA: TGTGCCAGCAGTTTCAGGATAGCGGGAGGGTTAGATACGCAGTATTTT

J: TRBJ2-3
size: few
V: TRBV7-9
D: .
CDR3: CASSWTASTDTQYF
DNA: TGTGCCAGCAGCTGGACAGCGAGCACAGATACGCAGTATTTT

J: TRBJ2-1
size: once
V: TRBV9
D: .
CDR3: CASSVRDISYYNEQFF
DNA: TGTGCCAGCAGCGTCCGGGACATTTCTTACTACAATGAGCAGTTCTTC

J: TRBJ1-1
size: few
V: TRBV6-5
D: TRBD1
CDR3: CASSSRTTGVNTEAFF
DNA: TGTGCCAGCAGTTCACGGACGACAGGGGTGAACACTGAAGCTTTCTTT

J: TRBJ1-4
size: .
V: TRBV4-3
D: TRBD1
CDR3: CASSQVRGQEKLFF
DNA: TGCGCCAGCAGCCAAGTGAGGGGACAGGAAAAACTGTTTTTT

J: TRBJ2-7
size: .
V: TRBV19
D: TRBD1
CDR3: CASSIEPTGEAHEQYF
DNA: TGTGCCAGTAGTATAGAGCCGACAGGGGAGGCCCACGAGCAGTACTTC

J: TRBJ1-2
size: .
V: TRBV7-9
D: .
CDR3: CASSLNEYGYTF
DNA: TGTGCCAGCAGCTTAAACGAATATGGCTACACCTTC

J: TRBJ2-7
size: .
V: TRBV6-5
D: .
CDR3: CASIGQSYEQYF
DNA: TGTGCCAGCATCGGACAGTCCTACGAGCAGTACTTC

J: TRBJ1-5
size: .
V: TRBV19
D: .
CDR3: CASSMWQGYQPQHF
DNA: TGTGCCAGTAGTATGTGGCAGGGGTATCAGCCCCAGCATTTT

J: TRBJ1-2
size: .
V: TRBV30
D: TRBD1
CDR3: CAWSTTGNYGYTF
DNA: TGTGCCTGGAGTACGACAGGGAACTATGGCTACACCTTC

J: TRBJ2-7
size: .
V: TRBV7-8
D: .
CDR3: CASSPAYEQYF
DNA: TGTGCCAGCAGCCCCGCCTACGAGCAGTACTTC

J: TRBJ2-7
size: .
V: TRBV7-9
D: .
CDR3: CASSTNGPYEQYF
DNA: TGTGCCAGCAGTACGAACGGCCCGTACGAGCAGTACTTC

J: TRBJ1-4
size: .
V: TRBV2
D: .
CDR3: CASSPPGPKLFF
DNA: TGTGCCAGCAGCCCCCCTGGGCCAAAACTGTTTTTT

J: TRBJ2-4
size: .
V: TRBV28
D: .
CDR3: CASSPTSLAKNIQYF
DNA: TGTGCCAGCAGCCCAACTAGCCTAGCCAAAAACATTCAGTACTTC

J: TRBJ2-1
size: .
V: TRBV5-5
D: .
CDR3: CASINPLAPRWDEQFF
DNA: TGTGCCAGCATCAACCCCCTAGCACCTCGGTGGGATGAGCAGTTCTTC

J: TRBJ1-1
size: few
V: TRBV19
D: .
CDR3: CASNFLGMNTEAFF
DNA: TGTGCCAGTAACTTCCTCGGGATGAACACTGAAGCTTTCTTT

J: TRBJ1-1
size: .
V: TRBV5-1
D: .
CDR3: CASSFVPGAHTEAFF
DNA: TGCGCCAGCAGCTTCGTCCCGGGGGCGCACACTGAAGCTTTCTTT

J: TRBJ2-7
size: .
V: TRBV2
D: .
CDR3: CASSVGGEQYF
DNA: TGTGCCAGCAGTGTCGGGGGCGAGCAGTACTTC

J: TRBJ1-4
size: .
V: TRBV28
D: .
CDR3: CASSPPTGANEKLFF
DNA: TGTGCCAGCAGCCCCCCGACAGGCGCTAATGAAAAACTGTTTTTT

J: TRBJ2-2
size: .
V: TRBV9
D: TRBD2
CDR3: CASNPSGTGELFF
DNA: TGTGCCAGCAACCCTAGCGGGACCGGGGAGCTGTTTTTT

J: TRBJ2-1
size: .
V: TRBV19
D: TRBD2
CDR3: CASSIRTSGSYNEQFF
DNA: TGTGCCAGTAGTATCAGGACTAGCGGGAGCTACAATGAGCAGTTCTTC

J: TRBJ2-3
size: .
V: TRBV6-4
D: TRBD2
CDR3: CASSDSAGGDTDTQYF
DNA: TGTGCCAGCAGTGACTCAGCGGGGGGGGACACAGATACGCAGTATTTT